This T cell receptor beta chain was captured by sequencing in a study of blood T cell repertoires in COVID-19. Whole-study context: Sites in the United States, Italy and Spain provided acute and convalescent COVID-19 samples.

Only in-frame clones appear in the TCRdb table, and some are missing; sequencing was by immunoSEQ multiplex PCR. Of around 150,000 clones in the sample, more than 75% were seen once. CDR3 length: 11 amino acids. Between the trimmed V and J ends, which lost 6 bases and 0 bases, there was a span of 5 bases. Germline V gives CDR1 DFQATT, CDR2 SNEGSKA (reference sequence). This sequence originates from an older woman with COVID-19, enrolled during active disease. The chain employs TRBV20-1 and TRBJ1-1; D remains unclear. The sample was peripheral blood. The CDR3, as DNA: TGCAGTGCACAATTGAACACTGAAGCTTTCTTT. Protein product: CSAQLNTEAFF.